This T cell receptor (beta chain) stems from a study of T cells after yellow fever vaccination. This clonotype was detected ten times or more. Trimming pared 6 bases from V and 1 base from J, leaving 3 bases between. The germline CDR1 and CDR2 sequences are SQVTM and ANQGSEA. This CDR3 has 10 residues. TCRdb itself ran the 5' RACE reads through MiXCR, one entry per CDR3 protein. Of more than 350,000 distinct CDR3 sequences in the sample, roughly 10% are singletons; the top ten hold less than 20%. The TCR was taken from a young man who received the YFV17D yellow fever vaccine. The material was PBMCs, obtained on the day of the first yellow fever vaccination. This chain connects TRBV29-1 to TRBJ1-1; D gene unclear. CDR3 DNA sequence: TGCAGCGTGCAGAACACTGAAGCTTTCTTT. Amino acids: CSVQNTEAFF.